This T cell receptor beta chain is from a study of T cells in Graves' hyperthyroidism and ophthalmopathy. Findings of the study overall: Blood also contained most expanded thyroid clonotypes above 0.001. Separation of ophthalmopathy from stable hyperthyroidism was achieved by a 13 V-J model.

In this sample, this clonotype turned up many times. Its antigen is currently unknown. TCR beta CDR3 regions were amplified from RNA transcripts. HTBI primers were employed in a first-round RT-PCR of the TCR CDR3. TCRdb processed the multiplex PCR reads anew with MiXCR; each CDR3 protein has one entry. The sample yields 210,000 or so distinct CDR3 sequences, roughly 18% seen once. This CDR3 has 15 amino acids. Germline-derived CDR1 and CDR2 are MNHGY and SVAAGI. J lost 4 bases, V lost 7 bases, and 9 bases had no gene match. Lactation, pregnancy, other autoimmune disease or uncontrolled infection excluded patients.

This chain joins TRBV6-9 and TRBJ2-7; TRBD1 matches at 11 bases. This TCR derives from a man aged 50-59 years with Graves' hyperthyroidism. The sequenced sample consisted of blood. The CDR3 protein is CASNIPGQGVYEQYF. The CDR3 DNA reads as TGTGCCAGCAATATACCGGGACAGGGGGTTTACGAGCAGTACTTC.